Presented here are 16 T cell receptor beta chains from one specimen sequenced in a study of post-analysis software for immune sequencing data. Study results and caveats: Compared with controls, patients had more of about 5 TRBV segments, including TRBV5-6, TRBV5-1 and TRBV20-1.

No antigen is known for these receptors. Presence of unique molecular identifiers characterized the TCR beta cDNA libraries. MiXCR, applied by TCRdb to the PCR reads, yields one record per CDR3 protein. The table has roughly 170,000 distinct CDR3 sequences, about 30% seen once. Sequenced: blood. All receptors derive from a girl under 18 with multiple sclerosis.

This rearrangement joins TRBV18 to TRBJ2-5; 15 nucleotides match TRBD2. After removal of 4 bases from V and 11 bases from J, the junction contained 20 bases not matched to a gene. The CDR3 is 19 amino acids. Germline V lookup: CDR1 KGHSH, CDR2 LQKENI. The chain's CDR3 is CASSRLRTSGRAVSYEQYF. CDR3 DNA sequence: TGTGCCAGCTCACGTCTCCGGACTAGCGGGAGGGCCGTATCCTATGAGCAGTACTTC.

In its sample, this clonotype was seen many times. The rearrangement uses TRBV10-3 and TRBJ2-7; the match to TRBD2 covers 7 bases. CDR1 is ENHRY and CDR2 is SYGVKD in the germline V gene. V lost 6 bases to trimming and J lost 3 bases; unmatched junction nucleotides: 11. This CDR3 has 15 residues. CDR3: CAIRRFDRDYYEQYF. DNA for the CDR3: TGTGCCATCAGACGATTCGACCGGGACTACTACGAGCAGTACTTC.

The chain is built from TRBV12-3 or TRBV12-4 and TRBJ1-1; D is perhaps TRBD1 (6 bases). The CDR3 has 17 amino acids. Between the trimmed V and J ends, which lost 0 bases and 5 bases, there was a span of 19 bases. The CDR3 DNA sequence: TGTGCCAGCAGTTTAGCGCGTGGGGGCGGTGCGTGGACTGAAGCTTTCTTT. Its protein is CASSLARGGGAWTEAFF.

In its sample, this clonotype was seen a few times. This chain links TRBV20-1 with TRBJ1-4, with 11 bases that match TRBD1. Germline CDR1 and CDR2: DFQATT and SNEGSKA (reference sequence). The CDR3 has 13 residues. With 6 bases clipped from V and 8 bases from J, the junction kept 5 bases outside the gene matches. DNA for the CDR3: TGCAGTGCACCGGGACAGGGGGGAGAAAAACTGTTTTTT. This gives the protein CSAPGQGGEKLFF.

This chain joins TRBV18 and TRBJ2-7; 8 bases are shared with TRBD2. Per germline, CDR1 KGHSH and CDR2 LQKENI. Germline trimming cut 1 base from V and 5 bases from J; bases unmatched to any gene: 10. The CDR3 totals 16 residues. Written as DNA, the CDR3 is TGTGCCAGCTCACCACAGGGTAGCGGGAATATCAACGAGCAGTACTTC. This translates into CASSPQGSGNINEQYF.

The chain is built from TRBV5-1 and TRBJ1-4; D call uncertain. The V and J ends lost 2 bases and 7 bases respectively, with 15 bases between them. This CDR3 region has 15 residues. The V gene's germline CDR1 is SGHRS and CDR2 YFSETQ. The CDR3 is CASSFSGSGCEKLFF. The CDR3 DNA reads as TGCGCCAGCAGCTTCTCGGGATCGGGTTGTGAAAAACTGTTTTTT.

In its sample, this clonotype was seen many times. This sequence joins TRBV6-5 and TRBJ2-7; perhaps TRBD1 as D (6 bases). The length of the CDR3 is 14 residues. The V end lost 7 bases, the J end lost 6 bases, and 19 bases lay between the germline ends. CDR1 is MNHEY, CDR2 SVGAGI, per germline. The DNA for the CDR3 is TGTGCCAGCACCGACTGGCAGGGGAAGGGCGAGCAGTACTTC. Residues: CASTDWQGKGEQYF.

The table lists this clonotype with a count of one. This could be a read error, since a much larger clone is one nucleotide away. This chain joins TRBV28 and TRBJ2-4; D perhaps matches TRBD1 (6 bases). Gene TRBJ2-5 matches the end of the DNA better, so the J call may be wrong. The germline V gene has CDR1 MDHEN and CDR2 SYDVKM. The CDR3 contains 15 residues. DNA of the CDR3: TGTGCCAGCAGTTTATCGGCAGGGGACATGAAGACCCAGTACTTC. This codes for CASSLSAGDMKTQYF.

This chain connects TRBV28 to TRBJ1-1, with no clear D. The CDR3 covers 13 residues. V was trimmed by 7 bases and J by 8 bases, leaving 17 bases between them. CDR1 MDHEN and CDR2 SYDVKM come from the germline V gene. CDR3 region: CASTSEIQREAFF. The DNA for the CDR3 is TGTGCCAGCACCAGCGAGATCCAGAGGGAAGCTTTCTTT.

Details on this clonotype: This could be a read error, since a much larger clone is one nucleotide away. The chain is built from TRBV10-3 and TRBJ2-5, with 8 bases fitting TRBD2. CDR3 size: 15 residues. Germline trimming cut 6 bases from V and 11 bases from J; bases unmatched to any gene: 17. CDR1 is ENHRY, CDR2 SYGVKD, per germline. The CDR3 spells CAIRRTSWSYNEQYF. CDR3 bases: TGTGCCATCAGAAGGACTAGCTGGTCCTACAATGAGCAGTACTTC.

This rearrangement joins TRBV24-1 to TRBJ2-1, with 8 nucleotides matching TRBD1. This CDR3 is 18 amino acids long. V was pared by 3 bases and J by 8 bases, with 17 bases of the junction left unmatched. CDR1 and CDR2 from the germline V gene are KGHDR and SFDVKD. The CDR3 protein is CATSDPTFRGLEIDEQFF. CDR3 DNA sequence: TGTGCCACCAGTGATCCTACCTTCAGGGGGCTCGAGATAGATGAGCAGTTCTTC.

The V call is TRBV9, the J call TRBJ2-7; D is ambiguous. The germline V gene has CDR1 SGDLS and CDR2 YYNGEE. The CDR3 runs to 13 residues. With 3 bases removed from V and 0 bases from J, the gap between germline ends came to 7 bases. The CDR3 is CASSASPSYEQYF. For the CDR3, the DNA is TGTGCCAGCAGCGCCAGCCCCTCCTACGAGCAGTACTTC.

This chain uses TRBV12-3 or TRBV12-4 with TRBJ1-6, with D unclear. The CDR3 sequence is 13 residues long. V was shortened by 7 bases and J by 3 bases, with 7 bases between the two germline ends. This chain's CDR3 is CASNNNYNSPLHF. As DNA, the CDR3 is TGTGCCAGCAACAACAACTATAATTCACCCCTCCACTTT.

Ten or more counts support this clonotype. V gene TRBV28 combines with J gene TRBJ2-7; no definite D call. Germline CDR1 is MDHEN and CDR2 is SYDVKM. The length of the CDR3 is 13 residues. V was trimmed by 2 bases and J by 3 bases, leaving 8 bases between them. The CDR3 DNA is TGTGCCAGCAGTTTAGGCGGAAACTACGAGCAGTACTTC. Encoded protein: CASSLGGNYEQYF.

As to this clonotype: A much larger clone lies one base from this, so it may be a read error. The J gene is TRBJ2-1, the V gene TRBV20-1; 7 bases line up with TRBD2. The germline V gene has CDR1 DFQATT and CDR2 SNEGSKA (reference sequence). The CDR3 loop spans 14 amino acids. The V gene end was trimmed by 6 bases and the J gene end by 2 bases; junction bases not matched to a gene: 7. The CDR3 loop reads CSAKLAFPYNEQFF. CDR3 DNA sequence: TGCAGTGCAAAACTAGCGTTCCCCTACAATGAGCAGTTCTTC.

The chain employs TRBV12-3 or TRBV12-4 and TRBJ1-1; TRBD1 is a possible D gene (5 bases). The ends were cut back, 6 bases at V and 1 base at J, with 9 bases in the middle. This CDR3 contains 13 residues. This chain's CDR3 is CASSRDENTEAFF. The CDR3 nucleotides read TGTGCCAGCAGCAGGGACGAGAACACTGAAGCTTTCTTT.